The next 30 T cell receptor beta chains were all read from a single sample in a study of blood T cell repertoires in COVID-19. The protocol was immunoSEQ multiplex PCR, while the TCRdb copy is restricted to in-frame clones and leaves out a portion. The sample lists tens of thousands of clones, around 90% seen once, with under 7% in the top ten. Sample: peripheral blood. These receptors were obtained from a human donor in a cohort sampled during active COVID-19.

The CDR3 here is CATSLGTGFNEKLFF. The CDR3 DNA is TGTGCCACCAGTTTGGGGACAGGGTTTAATGAAAAACTGTTTTTT. J is TRBJ1-4 and V is TRBV24-1; TRBD1 agrees at 9 bases. CDR1 and CDR2 (germline): KGHDR, SFDVKD. After removal of 6 bases from V and 4 bases from J, the junction contained 5 bases not matched to a gene. The CDR3 runs 15 residues.

In this sample, this clone turned up once. This chain uses TRBV27 with TRBJ2-5; 12 bases line up with TRBD2. The germline V gene encodes CDR1 MNHEY and CDR2 SMNVEV (reference sequence). The CDR3 is made up of 17 amino acids. The junction had 9 bases not matched to a gene; V was cut back by 5 bases and J by 2 bases. Here the CDR3 DNA reads TGTGCCAGCAGTCCCCTCCGACTAGCGGGAGATCAAGAGACCCAGTACTTC. The encoded protein is CASSPLRLAGDQETQYF.

The rearrangement uses TRBV3-1 (or the pseudogene TRBV3-2) and TRBJ2-5; TRBD2 aligns across 13 bases. Per germline, CDR1 LGHDT and CDR2 YNNKEL (reference sequence). The CDR3 runs 16 residues. With V trimmed by 5 bases and J by 2 bases, 5 bases remained unmatched. CDR3 protein: CASSFTSGRGQETQYF. The CDR3 region has the DNA TGTGCCAGCAGCTTTACTAGCGGGAGGGGACAAGAGACCCAGTACTTC.

The V and J genes are TRBV9 and TRBJ2-1, with D maybe TRBD2 (5 bases). CDR3 size: 13 residues. In germline, CDR1 is SGDLS, CDR2 YYNGEE. Trimming pared 6 bases from V and 9 bases from J, leaving 16 bases between. The CDR3 bases are TGTGCCAGCACGGGATTCGGCGAGGGTGAGCAGTTCTTC. Translating gives CASTGFGEGEQFF.

The rearrangement links TRBV19 to TRBJ2-5; no reliable D call. The CDR3 totals 12 residues. The V gene's germline CDR1 is LNHDA and CDR2 SQIVND (reference sequence). Trimming pared 6 bases from V and 1 base from J, leaving 6 bases between. The DNA for the CDR3 is TGTGCCAGTAGCCAGGTCCAAGAGACCCAGTACTTC. This translates into CASSQVQETQYF.

The rearrangement joins TRBV6-5 to TRBJ2-7, with D tentatively TRBD1 (6 bases). V was cut by 8 bases and J by 3 bases, with 11 bases left in between. Germline-derived CDR1 and CDR2 are MNHEY and SVGAGI. This CDR3 spans 12 amino acids. Here the CDR3 reads CASFGQHYEQYV. CDR3 DNA sequence: TGTGCCAGCTTCGGACAGCACTACGAGCAGTACGTC.

The V gene is TRBV18, the J gene TRBJ1-5; possible D gene TRBD1, 5 bases. Trimming took off 2 bases at V and 4 bases at J, with 18 bases between the two ends. There are 17 residues in the CDR3. Per the germline V gene, CDR1 is KGHSH and CDR2 is LQKENI. CDR3: CASSPSTLKQANQPQHF. The CDR3 coding sequence is TGTGCCAGCTCACCAAGCACTCTTAAACAGGCAAATCAGCCCCAGCATTTT.

This clone was seen a single time. The V gene is TRBV28, the J gene TRBJ1-5; D is undetermined. The CDR3 extends over 13 amino acids. From germline, CDR1 is MDHEN and CDR2 SYDVKM. The CDR3: CAVTAGINQPQHF. The CDR3, as DNA: TGTGCTGTCACGGCGGGGATCAATCAGCCCCAGCATTTT.

Worth noting for this clone: A read error may produce the germline difference seen at one junction end. V usage is TRBV11-3 and J usage is TRBJ2-5; tentative D call: TRBD1 (6 bases). The length of the CDR3 is 11 residues. Looked up from germline, CDR1 is SGHNT and CDR2 is YENEEA. CDR3 region: CASRQGEAQYF. DNA for the CDR3: TGTGCCAGCAGACAGGGAGAGGCCCAGTACTTC.

The chain couples TRBV28 to TRBJ1-1; D is uncertain. The CDR3 contains 13 residues. V was cut by 6 bases and J by 11 bases, with 19 bases left in between. CDR1 MDHEN and CDR2 SYDVKM come from the germline V gene. CDR3 residues: CASSYIPRNGAFF. The DNA for the CDR3 is TGTGCCAGCAGCTATATACCTAGAAATGGGGCTTTCTTT.

By share, this clone counts as medium-sized. The chain links TRBV27 to TRBJ1-1; no firm D call. The CDR3 is made up of 16 amino acids. Trimming took off 2 bases at V and 2 bases at J, with 15 bases between the two ends. Per germline, CDR1 MNHEY and CDR2 SMNVEV (reference sequence). CDR3 sequence reads: CASSLGFEARNTEAFF. The CDR3 nucleotides read TGTGCCAGCAGTTTAGGTTTTGAAGCGAGAAACACTGAAGCTTTCTTT.

Comments on this clone: Other DNA sequences in the sample encode the same CDR3. This sequence joins TRBV3-1 (or the pseudogene TRBV3-2) and TRBJ1-2, with unresolved D. The CDR3 length is 14 residues. Between the trimmed V and J ends, which lost 0 bases and 4 bases, there was a span of 9 bases. Germline values: CDR1 LGHDT, CDR2 YNNKEL (reference sequence). In DNA form, the CDR3 reads TGTGCCAGCAGCCAAGAGGGCAGAAGCTATGGCTACACCTTC. Translating it yields CASSQEGRSYGYTF.

The rearrangement joins TRBV14 to TRBJ2-1; D is possibly TRBD1 (6 bases). Trimming left V 4 bases short and J 9 bases short, with 25 bases between. The V gene's germline CDR1 is SGHDN and CDR2 FVKESK. This CDR3 has 17 amino acids. This CDR3 is CASSRDFTGWGVGEQFF. The CDR3 DNA reads as TGTGCCAGCAGCCGGGATTTCACAGGGTGGGGTGTAGGTGAGCAGTTCTTC.

The rearrangement joins TRBV6-5 to TRBJ1-1; tentative D call: TRBD1 (5 bases). CDR3 length equals 12 residues. CDR1 is MNHEY and CDR2 is SVGAGI in the germline V gene. V was cut by 7 bases and J by 5 bases, with 11 bases left in between. The CDR3, as DNA: TGTGCCAGCATTGGGGGAGGAACTGAAGCTTTCTTT. Its translation: CASIGGGTEAFF.

The V call is TRBV11-2, the J call TRBJ1-5; TRBD1 is a possible D gene (5 bases). Germline V CDR1 and CDR2: SGHAT, FQNNGV. This CDR3 is 13 amino acids long. V dropped 5 bases and J dropped 6 bases, with 11 bases sitting between them. The CDR3 nucleotides read TGTGCCAGCAGCCCAGGGTGGGGTCAGCCCCAGCATTTT. Its translation is CASSPGWGQPQHF.

The V and J genes are TRBV10-3 and TRBJ2-1; D gene ambiguous. CDR3 length: 14 amino acids. In germline, CDR1 is ENHRY, CDR2 SYGVKD. Trimming took 2 bases from V and 5 from J, leaving 10 bases between them. This CDR3 is CAISEGQSNNEQFF. CDR3 DNA: TGTGCCATCAGTGAGGGTCAAAGCAACAATGAGCAGTTCTTC.

Concerning this clone itself: Other DNA sequences from this sample encode an identical CDR3 as well. This chain links TRBV3-1 (or the pseudogene TRBV3-2) with TRBJ1-1; no reliable D call. CDR1 LGHDT and CDR2 YNNKEL come from the germline V gene (reference sequence). The CDR3 covers 13 residues. Trimming left V 3 bases short and J 5 bases short, with 10 bases between. The CDR3 spells CASSQVRGTEAFF. The DNA of the CDR3 is TGTGCCAGCAGCCAGGTCCGCGGGACTGAAGCTTTCTTT.

V gene TRBV10-3 combines with J gene TRBJ2-7; TRBD1 agrees at 9 bases. The CDR3 totals 16 residues. V shed 0 bases and J 3 bases; nucleotides not matched to a gene: 6. Per germline, CDR1 ENHRY and CDR2 SYGVKD. In DNA, the CDR3 is TGTGCCATCAGTGAGTCGGGACAGGGTAGGGGCTACGAGCAGTACGTC. Amino acids: CAISESGQGRGYEQYV.

The V call is TRBV2, the J call TRBJ2-3; a possible D gene is TRBD2 (6 bases). CDR1 SNHLY and CDR2 FYNNEI come from the germline V gene. This CDR3 comprises 14 residues. V was clipped by 9 bases and J by 2 bases, with 15 bases between them. The CDR3 nucleotides read TGTGCCAGTCTTGCGGGACTTATCACAGATACGCAGTATTTT. This gives the protein CASLAGLITDTQYF.

This clone was observed a single time. This chain connects TRBV19 to TRBJ2-5; D perhaps matches TRBD1 (5 bases). CDR1 LNHDA and CDR2 SQIVND come from the germline V gene (reference sequence). The CDR3 covers 13 residues. V lost 2 bases, J lost 4 bases, and 8 bases lay in between. CDR3 in DNA: TGTGCCAGTAGTATAATGCAGGGAGAGACCCAGTACTTC. Its translation is CASSIMQGETQYF.

The chain recombines TRBV10-3 with TRBJ2-1; tentative D call: TRBD1 (5 bases). This CDR3 spans 14 amino acids. V dropped 3 bases and J dropped 3 bases, with 9 bases sitting between them. Germline assignment: CDR1 ENHRY and CDR2 SYGVKD. The CDR3 DNA is TGTGCCATCAGTGACAGGGTGAGCTACAATGAGCAGTTCTTC. Protein: CAISDRVSYNEQFF.

The chain is built from TRBV5-4 and TRBJ1-4; D might be TRBD1 (5 bases). The CDR3 loop spans 12 amino acids. Germline V gene sequence: CDR1 SGHNT, CDR2 YYREEE (reference sequence). With 4 bases removed from V and 8 bases from J, the gap between germline ends came to 9 bases. The CDR3 bases are TGTGCCAGCAGCCAGGGAGGGGAAAAACTGTTTTTT. As protein: CASSQGGEKLFF.

The V gene is TRBV29-1, the J gene TRBJ1-5; D might be TRBD1 (6 bases). V was clipped by 4 bases and J by 3 bases, with 10 bases between them. Germline CDR1 and CDR2: SQVTM and ANQGSEA. This CDR3 is built from 13 residues. The DNA for the CDR3 is TGCAGCGTTGGGGGGGGCGCCAATCAGCCCCAGCATTTT. Protein: CSVGGGANQPQHF.

The genes are TRBV27 and TRBJ2-2, with D possibly being TRBD1 (5 bases). V was shortened by 7 bases and J by 5 bases, with 11 bases between the two germline ends. Germline V lookup: CDR1 MNHEY, CDR2 SMNVEV (reference sequence). The CDR3 extends over 13 amino acids. The CDR3 DNA follows: TGTGCCAGCAAACCCCCAGGGACCGGGGAGCTGTTTTTT. Translated, it gives CASKPPGTGELFF.

The V call is TRBV12-3 or TRBV12-4, the J call TRBJ2-2; the D gene is possibly TRBD1 (6 bases). This CDR3 is built from 13 residues. The V end lost 8 bases, the J end lost 2 bases, and 9 bases lay between the germline ends. The CDR3 sequence is CASQDSNTGELFF. The CDR3 DNA reads TGTGCCAGCCAGGACAGTAACACCGGGGAGCTGTTTTTT.

V is TRBV6-5 and J is TRBJ2-5; TRBD2 aligns across 8 bases. V gave up 6 bases and J gave up 4 bases; unmatched junction bases: 4. Germline lookup yields CDR1 MNHEY and CDR2 SVGAGI. CDR3 size: 13 residues. The CDR3 bases are TGTGCCAGCAGACCGGGGGGGGGAGAGACCCAGTACTTC. Translated, it gives CASRPGGGETQYF.

This rearrangement joins TRBV27 to TRBJ2-5, with D possibly being TRBD1 (6 bases). This CDR3 spans 13 amino acids. Trimming took off 8 bases at V and 1 base at J, with 11 bases between the two ends. Germline V lookup: CDR1 MNHEY, CDR2 SMNVEV (reference sequence). For the CDR3, the DNA is TGTGCCAGCTCGGGACATTTCCAAGAGACCCAGTACTTC. This encodes CASSGHFQETQYF.

The V gene is TRBV11-3, the J gene TRBJ1-4; D gene unclear. V lost 4 bases, J lost 8 bases, and 11 bases lay in between. There are 13 residues in the CDR3. In germline, CDR1 is SGHNT, CDR2 YENEEA. CDR3 region: CASSSVVTEKLFF. Written as DNA, the CDR3 is TGTGCCAGCAGCTCGGTAGTTACGGAAAAACTGTTTTTT.

V and J are TRBV10-3 and TRBJ2-3, with 11 bases lining up with TRBD2. With 2 bases clipped from V and 5 bases from J, the junction kept 6 bases outside the gene matches. There are 16 residues in the CDR3. CDR1 and CDR2 (germline): ENHRY, SYGVKD. In DNA, the CDR3 is TGTGCCATCAGTGAGCTTAGCGGGAGGGCCGTAGATACGCAGTATTTT. This codes for CAISELSGRAVDTQYF.

The genes are TRBV19 and TRBJ1-4; no definite D call. The CDR3 spans 15 residues. Trimming took 5 bases from V and 0 from J, leaving 10 bases between them. Germline V CDR1 and CDR2: LNHDA, SQIVND (reference sequence). CDR3 sequence reads: CASSGYSSTNEKLFF. The CDR3 region has the DNA TGTGCCAGTAGTGGTTACAGTTCAACTAATGAAAAACTGTTTTTT.